The rows below give T cell receptor beta chains drawn from one sample of a study of T cell responses to AZD1222 COVID-19 vaccine. Generated by immunoSEQ multiplex PCR, the TCRdb table keeps only in-frame clones and is missing some. The repertoire holds tens of thousands of clones, with around nine tenths as singletons. The sample here was peripheral blood, taken 28 days after the second AZD1222 dose. These receptors all stem from an adult who received the AZD1222 COVID-19 vaccine. Both conserved end residues are part of each CDR3. D genes are given only for firm matches. Clone size is shown for a subset of rows, as once, few, many or a class of expanded clone.

v_gene: TRBV2
j_gene: TRBJ2-3
abundance: NA
d_gene: NA
CDR3aa: CASTTVSTQYF
CDR3nt: TGTGCCAGCACGACGGTATCCACGCAGTATTTT

v_gene: TRBV7-2
j_gene: TRBJ2-1
abundance: NA
d_gene: TRBD2
CDR3aa: CASSLGGRGGRYEQFF
CDR3nt: TGTGCCAGCAGCTTAGGAGGGCGGGGGGGCCGATATGAGCAGTTCTTC

v_gene: TRBV6-6
j_gene: TRBJ2-7
abundance: NA
d_gene: NA
CDR3aa: CASRDQGGDPSWEQYF
CDR3nt: TGTGCCAGCAGAGATCAGGGGGGAGACCCTTCGTGGGAGCAGTACTTC

v_gene: TRBV6-6
j_gene: TRBJ2-7
abundance: NA
d_gene: TRBD2
CDR3aa: CASSYVSGRGYEQYF
CDR3nt: TGTGCCAGCAGTTATGTTAGCGGGAGAGGGTACGAGCAGTACTTC

v_gene: TRBV7-6
j_gene: TRBJ1-1
abundance: NA
d_gene: TRBD1
CDR3aa: CASSFLDRVAFF
CDR3nt: TGTGCCAGCAGCTTTCTCGACAGGGTAGCTTTCTTT

v_gene: TRBV4-1
j_gene: TRBJ1-2
abundance: NA
d_gene: NA
CDR3aa: CASSQDLLVGYGYTF
CDR3nt: TGCGCCAGCAGCCAAGATCTGTTGGTCGGGTATGGCTACACCTTC

v_gene: TRBV3-1/TRBV3-2
j_gene: TRBJ1-5
abundance: NA
d_gene: NA
CDR3aa: CASSSNQGSQPQHF
CDR3nt: TGTGCCAGCAGCTCCAACCAGGGTAGTCAGCCCCAGCATTTT

v_gene: TRBV6-5
j_gene: TRBJ1-4
abundance: NA
d_gene: TRBD1
CDR3aa: CASRYRGTNEKLFF
CDR3nt: TGTGCCAGCAGGTACAGGGGCACTAATGAAAAACTGTTTTTT

v_gene: TRBV28
j_gene: TRBJ2-1
abundance: NA
d_gene: NA
CDR3aa: CASSLRQEYNEQFF
CDR3nt: TGTGCCAGCAGTCTGCGACAGGAGTACAATGAGCAGTTCTTC

v_gene: TRBV29-1
j_gene: TRBJ1-6
abundance: NA
d_gene: NA
CDR3aa: CSVGERGRSPLHF
CDR3nt: TGCAGCGTTGGGGAAAGGGGGAGGTCACCCCTCCACTTT

v_gene: TRBV7-9
j_gene: TRBJ2-4
abundance: NA
d_gene: NA
CDR3aa: CASSNGGSLAKNIQYF
CDR3nt: TGTGCCAGCAGTAACGGTGGAAGCCTGGCCAAAAACATTCAGTACTTC

v_gene: TRBV6-2/TRBV6-3
j_gene: TRBJ1-1
abundance: NA
d_gene: NA
CDR3aa: CASSKTGRRTEAFF
CDR3nt: TGTGCCAGCAGTAAGACAGGAAGGCGAACTGAAGCTTTCTTT

v_gene: TRBV10-3
j_gene: TRBJ2-2
abundance: once
d_gene: NA
CDR3aa: CATGGATGVDGELFF
CDR3nt: TGTGCCACCGGAGGAGCGACGGGAGTGGACGGGGAGCTGTTTTTT

v_gene: TRBV4-1
j_gene: TRBJ1-2
abundance: NA
d_gene: TRBD1
CDR3aa: CASSRFDRGRDGYTF
CDR3nt: TGCGCCAGCAGCCGCTTTGACAGGGGGCGTGATGGCTACACCTTC

v_gene: TRBV6-2/TRBV6-3
j_gene: TRBJ2-7
abundance: NA
d_gene: NA
CDR3aa: CASSYLRYEQYF
CDR3nt: TGTGCCAGCAGTTACTTGCGGTACGAGCAGTACTTC

v_gene: TRBV7-8
j_gene: TRBJ1-3
abundance: NA
d_gene: NA
CDR3aa: CASSSQQGSSGNTIYF
CDR3nt: TGTGCCAGCAGCTCCCAGCAGGGTAGCTCTGGAAACACCATATATTTT

v_gene: TRBV20-1
j_gene: TRBJ1-2
abundance: NA
d_gene: NA
CDR3aa: CSATNSYGYTF
CDR3nt: TGCAGTGCTACGAACTCCTATGGCTACACCTTC

v_gene: TRBV27
j_gene: TRBJ1-4
abundance: NA
d_gene: TRBD1
CDR3aa: CASSLWTGRGGATNEKLFF
CDR3nt: TGTGCCAGCAGTTTATGGACAGGGAGGGGAGGAGCAACTAATGAAAAACTGTTTTTT

v_gene: TRBV5-8
j_gene: TRBJ1-1
abundance: NA
d_gene: TRBD1
CDR3aa: CASRGTGVWTEAFF
CDR3nt: TGTGCCAGCAGGGGAACAGGGGTGTGGACTGAAGCTTTCTTT

v_gene: TRBV19
j_gene: TRBJ1-2
abundance: once
d_gene: NA
CDR3aa: CATGVRGGLHYGYTF
CDR3nt: TGTGCCACCGGCGTTCGGGGGGGCCTACACTATGGCTACACCTTC

v_gene: TRBV28
j_gene: TRBJ1-2
abundance: NA
d_gene: NA
CDR3aa: CASGNRANYGYTF
CDR3nt: TGTGCCAGCGGAAACCGGGCTAACTATGGCTACACCTTC

v_gene: TRBV3-1/TRBV3-2
j_gene: TRBJ2-1
abundance: NA
d_gene: NA
CDR3aa: CASSQSNRLGEQFF
CDR3nt: TGTGCCAGCAGCCAAAGTAACCGTTTGGGTGAGCAGTTCTTC

v_gene: TRBV6-5
j_gene: TRBJ2-2
abundance: NA
d_gene: NA
CDR3aa: CASSYSAGALSGELFF
CDR3nt: TGTGCCAGCAGTTACTCGGCAGGGGCTCTCTCCGGGGAGCTGTTTTTT

v_gene: TRBV2
j_gene: TRBJ2-1
abundance: few
d_gene: NA
CDR3aa: CASGSWYNEQFF
CDR3nt: TGTGCCAGCGGGAGTTGGTACAATGAGCAGTTCTTC